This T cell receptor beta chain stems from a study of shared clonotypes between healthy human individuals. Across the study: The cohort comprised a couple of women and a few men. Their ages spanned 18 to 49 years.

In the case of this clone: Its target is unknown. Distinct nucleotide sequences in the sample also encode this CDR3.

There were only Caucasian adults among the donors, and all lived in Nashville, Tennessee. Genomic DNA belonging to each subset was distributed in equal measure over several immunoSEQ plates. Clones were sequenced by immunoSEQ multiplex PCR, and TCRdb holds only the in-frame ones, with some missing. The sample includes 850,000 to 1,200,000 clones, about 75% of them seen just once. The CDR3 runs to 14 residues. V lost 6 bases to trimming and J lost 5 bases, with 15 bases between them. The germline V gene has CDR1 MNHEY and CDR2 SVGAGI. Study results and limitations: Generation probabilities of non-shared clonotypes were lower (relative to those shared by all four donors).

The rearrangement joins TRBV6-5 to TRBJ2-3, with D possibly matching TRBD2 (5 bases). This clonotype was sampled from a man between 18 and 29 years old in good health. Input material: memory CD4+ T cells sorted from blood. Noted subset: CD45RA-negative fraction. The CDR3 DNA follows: TGTGCCAGCAGCTCCAGGACCCGGGGAGATACGCAGTATTTT. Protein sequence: CASSSRTRGDTQYF.